This TCR beta chain emerged from a study of shared clonotypes between healthy human individuals (dated by TCRdb to the early 2020s). In terms of the full investigation: The cohort comprised two women and three men aged 18 to 49 years. For each donor, three plates each were used for CD4 naive and CD4 memory, two plates were used for CD8 naive, and one plate was used for CD8 memory. To estimate repertoire size and how much clonotype sharing occurs between individuals, the study deeply sequenced the blood TCR repertoires of about 5 healthy adults. To increase sequencing depth and limit assay-specific biases, different laboratories used diverse techniques to prepare libraries and sequence TCR repertoires. Between about 0.85 and 9.5 billion PBMCs per donor were obtained by leukapheresis. The paper as a whole reports these results and caveats: When four donors were compared, the shared fraction of clonotypes was 5% to 6.5% for naive CD4, over 3% for naive CD8, 2% to 2.5% for memory CD4, and roughly 0.43% for memory CD8. Because the study included a small number of donors, the genetic and exposure-history diversity represented was limited. Compared with non-shared clonotypes, the clonotypes found in all four sorted-subset donors had higher generation probabilities. Based on pairwise subsampling, the degree of clonotype sharing among donors was expected to be affected by sequencing depth. Sampling was restricted to blood, and TCR repertoires in tissue are likely to differ from TCR repertoires in blood. Larger estimated clonotype richness was generally found for naive subsets than for memory subsets. Incomplete sequencing was indicated by rarefaction of sorted-subset datasets, despite the large sequencing depth.

Using the deep immunoSEQ assay, TCR CDR3 regions were amplified from genomic DNA by multiplex PCR. Extracted genomic DNA from each cell subset was distributed evenly across all wells of several immunoSEQ 96-well plates, and each plate was treated as a replicate. For sorted subsets, roughly 190 ng of genomic DNA, equivalent to roughly 33,000 T cell genomes, went into each replicate PCR. Purified libraries were quantified with a Qubit 3.0 fluorometer, sized on a Bioanalyzer 2100, and re-quantified with the KAPA Library Quantification kit. Each immunoSEQ 96-well plate was sequenced on its own single-read 150-cycle Illumina NextSeq 550 flow cell. Regarding the original processing steps: Because only junctional sequences without quality scores were contained in the immunoSEQ output, filtering matching that applied to full-length reads could not be performed. To assign V/J genes and CDR3, sequences were annotated using PyIR, a Python wrapper for IgBLAST v1.9, with IMGT germline references. Reads with weak V/J assignments (E-value above 1e-6), missing CDR3, stop codons, out-of-frame junctions, or ambiguous translated residues were removed. A V3J clonotype was defined by an identical inferred V gene, J gene, and CDR3 amino acid sequence. To compute the percentage overlap between repertoires, the number of shared unique clonotypes was divided by the size of the smaller repertoire. Repertoire richness was assessed with RTK rarefaction, the Chao1 estimator, and Recon v2.1 estimates of unobserved clonotypes. Generation probabilities were computed with OLGA for all TCRbeta clonotypes obtained by the gDNA method from several donors. This is the immuneACCESS table as TCRdb keeps it, with only in-frame sequences that have V and J called. A part of the clones is gone; compared with another copy, unresolved V genes explain less than half, and the rest is unexplained. The D gene and trimming were derived from the DNA, and the V and J assignments and clone size from that table. This sample has about 1 million clones in its table, and 60% to 80% of those were observed once. In total, the top ten clones hold about 1.5% of the sample.

The donors were healthy, HIV-negative adults who had no recently reported acute infections or vaccinations. Every donor was a Caucasian adult living in Nashville, Tennessee, USA. CD4+ T cells were enriched by magnetic negative selection; naive cells were then positively selected on CD45RA, and the negative fraction formed the memory subset. Blood was collected by leukapheresis, and PBMCs were isolated by Ficoll-Histopaque density gradient centrifugation and then cryopreserved in liquid nitrogen vapor phase. Purity and quantity of every magnetically sorted T cell population were checked by analytical flow cytometry. Each sorted fraction had its genomic DNA isolated and then quantified by UV absorbance on a Nanodrop 2000c. Counted from cysteine to phenylalanine, this CDR3 has 14 amino acids. Only the CDR3 DNA stays, 42 bases, in frame from base 1. Trimming accounts for 4 bases at V and 2 bases at J, while the number of junction bases matched to no gene is 3. From a lookup of the germline V gene, CDR1 and CDR2 are SGHDN and FVKESK.

To note about this clone: There is no known antigen for this receptor. Base qualities are missing; no much larger clone stands one base away.

The source is a man between 18 and 29 years old in good health. Sequencing input: memory CD4+ T cells sorted from blood. The cell subset or site label here, explained by the study, means: CD45RA-negative fraction. This chain is built from TRBV14 and TRBJ2-3, with 7 bases in between that match TRBD2. The CDR3 protein is CASSRGGSTDTQYF. The DNA is TGTGCCAGCAGCCGCGGGGGTTCCACAGATACGCAGTATTTT.